Described below is a single T cell receptor beta chain sequence and its context. The antigen is unknown. Germline values: CDR1 SEHNR, CDR2 FQNEAQ (reference sequence). V lost 1 base to trimming and J lost 7 bases; unmatched junction nucleotides: 6. CDR3 size: 16 residues. The data stem from a study of response to subunit inactivated influenza vaccine. Notes on the study in general: Few additional T cells are recruited per seasonal influenza vaccination, authors suggested.

TCRdb analysed the RT-PCR reads with MiXCR anew, one entry per CDR3 protein. This sample carries over 800,000 distinct CDR3 sequences, approximately 22% of them seen once, and the ten largest clones take 10%. Sample: PBMCs from blood, taken roughly 5 days after vaccination. The rearrangement uses TRBV7-9 and TRBJ2-1, with 11 nucleotides matching TRBD1. The source of this sequence is a man between 45 and 60 years old who received an inactivated influenza vaccine. The CDR3 spells CASSLDGQGAGNEQFF. CDR3 coding DNA: TGTGCCAGCAGCTTAGACGGACAGGGGGCAGGTAATGAGCAGTTCTTC.